This TCR beta chain was sequenced during a study of cytomegalovirus exposure and HLA in healthy donors (TCRdb year 2017). The study in broad terms: In an earlier analysis of roughly 500 of the donors, 276 Gb of sequence data and 117 million unique TCR beta sequences from about 179 million T cells were reported. Around 300 gigabases of sequencing data and approximately 93 million unique TCR sequences were included in an early release covering roughly 600 HLA-typed donors. Of the roughly 400 genotyped donors, approximately 82% fell in the genetic ancestry cluster associated with self-reported Caucasian donors. The study aimed to test whether cataloging public T cell receptors could reveal signatures of past pathogen exposure. Using immunosequencing, the study profiled T cell repertoires from some 670 subjects and related those repertoires to cytomegalovirus serostatus. Besides the first cohort of approximately 710 subjects, a separate validation cohort made up of 120 different subjects was used. To predict cytomegalovirus infection status, the study combined high-throughput TCR immunosequencing, statistical association of individual TCRs with disease status, and machine learning. A later analysis re-analyzed previously published TCR beta repertoires from about 730 donors and added high-resolution HLA genotyping to study TCR occurrence patterns. Rather than drawing on any new phenotypic data, the later analysis identified candidate immune exposures from TCR beta sequences and the way those sequences occurred across donors. An earlier analysis of 500 to 650 of the donors applied high-throughput TCR beta sequencing to assess whether each TCR beta V gene segment acted as functional or pseudogenic. Donor age, sex, ethnicity and CMV serostatus were compiled together with the repertoire data. A later genetic analysis used genome-wide SNP genotypes for about 65% of the 666 donors, treating that subset as a discovery cohort. All discovery cohort repertoires had been generated on a single sequencing platform. Both class I and class II loci were covered by HLA typing, at four-digit resolution. The number of typed donors differed by locus: roughly 629-630 for A, B, C, DRB1 and DQB1; some 540 for DQA1; around 610 for DPA1; and some 450 for DPB1. Roughly five DR-DQ haplotypes were treated as single units for association and clustering because of strong linkage in the cohort. Among several hundred genotyped donors of the cohort, an average of roughly 230,000 unique TCR beta nucleotide sequences was sequenced per donor, of which 15% to 20% were non-productive.

As for this clone: Its antigen remains unidentified. One base away there is no much larger clone; base qualities are not given.

In total, 666 healthy bone marrow donors made up the cohort. At the time of sampling, all cohort members were nominally healthy, though unrecorded immune exposures were likely present. The donor was CMV seronegative and belonged to the group of over 350 seronegative cohort members. A peripheral blood sample was provided by each donor, and peripheral blood mononuclear cells were used for TCR beta sequencing. The Qiagen DNeasy Blood Extraction Kit was used to extract genomic DNA from the blood cell samples. Findings and caveats that apply to the study as a whole: The cohort was sequenced for TCR beta chains only, and without alpha or paired-chain data the features that could be detected were limited. HLA typing was unavailable for some donors at each locus, so association tests used only the typed subset. In a later analysis, TCR association rates were found to vary across HLA loci, with the most associated TCRs seen for DRB1 alleles and the fewest for HLA-C alleles. Across donors, most TCR sequences were observed very rarely, whereas some public TCRs were present in many individuals. A further reported finding was that TCR beta sequences accurately predicted the HLA-A and HLA-B alleles for most subjects in the first cohort. Correlated functional status among segregating V segments might be attributable to linkage disequilibrium, but an unknown experimental factor could not be ruled out. A later analysis associated 15,000 to 20,000 TCR beta sequences with specific HLA alleles at a false discovery rate of 0.05. Immune exposure information for the cohort was limited to CMV serostatus. Some IMGT-functional V segments, including TRBV6-2 and TRBV6-3, could not be told apart with the 87-base-pair reads, so those segments were excluded. The authors suggested that the approach could potentially be generalized to other disease states and immunological phenotypes. Presence/absence analyses assumed roughly uniform sequencing depth across donors, an assumption that may not hold. When HLA alleles, especially DR and DQ, strongly co-occurred, attributing TCR associations to individual alleles was difficult. The study gave a list of about 170 TCR beta chains associated with cytomegalovirus. In a later analysis, HLA-associated TCR beta chains were found to be more clonally expanded and to have lower generation probabilities than equally common non-associated chains. A later genetic analysis reported fewer N-insertions in productive TCRs among donors in an Asian-associated ancestry cluster than the roughly 690-donor mean. In an earlier analysis of several hundred of the donors, most TCR beta V segments were observed in productive rearrangements about 87% or about 30% of the time, broadly matching IMGT annotations. A cluster of highly shared sequence variants was judged likely to be a technical artifact of the sequencing pipeline. The classifier was reported to diagnose cytomegalovirus status with high specificity and sensitivity in both the original cohort and the validation cohort. In vitro tests confirmed that a few of the cytomegalovirus-associated TCR beta chains recognize cytomegalovirus antigens. A later genetic analysis associated a missense DCLRE1C variant with V-gene and J-gene trimming of TCR beta chains, and an independent cohort replicated the association. A later analysis found that most CMV-associated TCR beta chains appeared HLA-restricted, with HLA associations seemingly driven largely by CMV exposure. Because counts were too low, some 16 rarely observed V segments, including chromosome 9 orphons, were excluded from the earlier analysis of under 650 of the donors. According to a later analysis, parvovirus B19, influenza, CMV and Epstein-Barr virus appeared linked to several top co-occurrence clusters.

The CDR3 measures 16 amino acids from cysteine to phenylalanine. Only the CDR3 portion is preserved as DNA: 48 bases, with reading frame beginning at the first base. V loses 3 bases, J loses 3 bases, and the germline ends lie 17 bases apart. The germline V gene (reference sequence) provides CDR1 SEHNR and CDR2 FQNEAQ. The method behind the library was the immunoSEQ multiplex PCR assay. For the multiplex PCR, a mixture combining 60 forward primers for TCR Vbeta segments and 13 reverse primers for TCR Jbeta segments was used. A multiplex PCR assay on genomic DNA amplified the CDR3 region of rearranged TCR beta genes. On the Illumina HiSeq System, the amplified TCR beta libraries were sequenced as 87-base-pair reads. Turning to the authors' computational methods: In a later analysis, 80 million or so unique TCR beta chains were counted across the 650 to 700 repertoires, and roughly 11 million of these chains were shared by at least two donors. Raw reads were error-corrected and collapsed into unique sequences by a nearest-neighbor algorithm in which closely related sequences were merged to remove PCR and sequencing errors. To assign V, D and J gene segments, CDR3 sequences were aligned to IMGT reference sequences. Each retained sequence needed at least a six-nucleotide match to both a V gene segment and a J gene segment. Rearrangements were called productive when the CDR3 lacked stop codons and stayed in frame with V and J; all others were non-productive. CDR3 was defined by IMGT convention, running from the second conserved V-encoded cysteine to the conserved J-encoded phenylalanine. The earlier analysis of fewer than 750 of the donors excluded sequences that lacked an unambiguous match to a single V gene segment. An earlier analysis of a few hundred of the donors called V segments functional above 56.7% productive rearrangements and segregating when the between-donor standard deviation exceeded 5%. A statistical classification framework was built for diagnosing cytomegalovirus status from the catalog of TCR beta chain sequences. A later analysis assigned V and J genes by comparing TCR nucleotide sequences with IMGT/GENE-DB human TR gene sequences. Using the TCRdist pipeline, a later analysis assigned CDR3 sequences along with most-parsimonious VDJ recombination scenarios. In a later analysis, each TCR beta chain was defined by its CDR3 amino acid sequence together with its V-gene family, and reads lacking a unique V-gene family were excluded. A later analysis removed several hundred highly shared, low-generation-probability nucleotide sequences to deal with suspected cross-contamination and a sequencing artifact. A later analysis calculated a clonal expansion index for each public chain from normalized within-repertoire ranks of inferred template counts. In a later analysis, generation probabilities were computed with a VDJ recombination model fitted to out-of-frame rearrangements, and the resulting probabilities were checked against IGoR. Hypergeometric tests were used in a later analysis to score TCR-TCR, TCR-HLA and TCR-CMV co-occurrence, with a repertoire-size bias correction applied to the TCR pairs. In a later analysis, false discovery rates were estimated by permuting HLA or CMV assignments 20 times. In a later analysis, co-occurring TCRs were grouped with DBSCAN, and TCRdist sequence similarity was added when clustering was performed within HLA-allele-positive subsets. For co-occurrence clustering, repertoires with fewer than 30,000 or more than 120,000 public chains were excluded, along with 4 to 6 repertoires with anomalous nucleotide sharing. The source is immuneACCESS, and TCRdb retained only in-frame sequences with V and J called. Part of the clones is not carried over; for the studies checked, unresolved V genes explain less than half of this, and the remainder is unexplained. That table gives V, J and clone size, and the DNA gave D and trimming. The sample table holds about 150,000 clones, of which over 65% were seen once. Under 4.5% of the sample comes from the top ten.

Material for sequencing was PBMCs. The source of this sequence is a woman aged 35 to 49 in good health and CMV-seronegative. The V and J genes are TRBV7-9 and TRBJ2-5; 6 matching bases give a weak D call of TRBD2. CDR3 region: CASSFFGRGLEETQYF. At the DNA level, the sequence is TGTGCCAGCAGCTTTTTCGGGAGAGGTCTTGAAGAGACCCAGTACTTC.